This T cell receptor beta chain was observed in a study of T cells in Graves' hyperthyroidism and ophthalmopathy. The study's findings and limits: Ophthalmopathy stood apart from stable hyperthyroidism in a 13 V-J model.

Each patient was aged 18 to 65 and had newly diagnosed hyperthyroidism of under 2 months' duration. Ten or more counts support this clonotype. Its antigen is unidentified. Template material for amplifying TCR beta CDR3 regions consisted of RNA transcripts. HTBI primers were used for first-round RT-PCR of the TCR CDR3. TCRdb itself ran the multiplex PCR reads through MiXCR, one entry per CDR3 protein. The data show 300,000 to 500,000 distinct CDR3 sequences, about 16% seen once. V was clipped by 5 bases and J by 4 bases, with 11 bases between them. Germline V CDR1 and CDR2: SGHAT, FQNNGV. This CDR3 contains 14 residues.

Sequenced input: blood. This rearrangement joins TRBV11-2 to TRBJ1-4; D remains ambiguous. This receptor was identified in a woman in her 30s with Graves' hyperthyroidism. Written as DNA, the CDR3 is TGTGCCAGCAGCCCCAACCTCAATAATGAAAAACTGTTTTTT. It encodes CASSPNLNNEKLFF.